These T cell receptor beta chains were read from a single sample in a study of blood T cell repertoires in COVID-19. The repertoire was sequenced with immunoSEQ multiplex PCR; TCRdb's copy has only in-frame clones and lacks some. Seen here are 120,000 or so clones, 90% observed once, and the top ten hold 3.8%. Sequencing used peripheral blood. Source of these receptors: a woman aged 60-75 years with COVID-19, enrolled during active disease. Both conserved end residues are part of each CDR3. A D gene is named only where the DNA matches it firmly.

J gene | D gene | V gene | CDR3 protein
TRBJ2-7 | . | TRBV4-1 | CASSRGPKGSYEQYF
TRBJ1-6 | . | TRBV9 | CASSVREAREYSPLHF
TRBJ1-1 | . | TRBV2 | CASSVLAGANTEAFF
TRBJ2-2 | . | TRBV25-1 | CASSGSPGEELFF
TRBJ1-5 | . | TRBV18 | CASSNKTGNQPQHF
TRBJ2-2 | TRBD2 | TRBV2 | CASSIAGGKYTGELFF
TRBJ1-1 | . | TRBV4-2 | CASSQAGQTNTEAFF
TRBJ2-7 | TRBD1 | TRBV27 | CASSPDRVAQYF
TRBJ2-1 | . | TRBV3-1/TRBV3-2 | CASSQEAGSEQFF
TRBJ1-4 | . | TRBV2 | CASSDRQRNEKLFF
TRBJ2-3 | TRBD1 | TRBV10-3 | CAIRGQGTDTQYF
TRBJ2-7 | TRBD2 | TRBV12-5 | CASGLVPRGGQVSYEQYF
TRBJ1-3 | . | TRBV4-3 | CASSHGARGSGNTIYF
TRBJ2-7 | . | TRBV6-5 | CASSPGREGGYEQYF
TRBJ1-3 | . | TRBV6-5 | CASSYSTGTRNTIYF
TRBJ1-1 | . | TRBV18 | CASSPKEFGVGYTEAFF
TRBJ2-7 | TRBD2 | TRBV18 | CASSRRGSGGPSYEQYF
TRBJ1-1 | TRBD1 | TRBV7-3 | CASSLRAQGGMNTEAFF
TRBJ1-2 | . | TRBV5-1 | CASSLMGGSAYGYTF
TRBJ1-5 | . | TRBV2 | CASSLEAGGAYSGNQPQHF